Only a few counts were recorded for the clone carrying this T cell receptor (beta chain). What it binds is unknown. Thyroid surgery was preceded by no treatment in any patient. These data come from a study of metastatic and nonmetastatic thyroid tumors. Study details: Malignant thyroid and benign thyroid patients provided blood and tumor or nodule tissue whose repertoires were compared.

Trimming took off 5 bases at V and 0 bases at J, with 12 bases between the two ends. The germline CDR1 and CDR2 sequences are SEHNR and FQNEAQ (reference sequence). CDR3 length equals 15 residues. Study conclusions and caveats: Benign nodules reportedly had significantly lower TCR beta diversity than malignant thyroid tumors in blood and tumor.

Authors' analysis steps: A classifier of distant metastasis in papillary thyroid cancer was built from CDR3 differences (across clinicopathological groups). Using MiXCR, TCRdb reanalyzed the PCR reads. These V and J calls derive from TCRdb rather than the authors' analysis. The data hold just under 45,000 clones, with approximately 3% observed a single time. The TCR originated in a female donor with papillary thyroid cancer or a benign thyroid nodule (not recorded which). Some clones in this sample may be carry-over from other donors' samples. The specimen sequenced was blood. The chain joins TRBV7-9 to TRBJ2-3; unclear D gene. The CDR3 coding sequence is TGTGCCAGCAGCCTAGTTGGATCTAGCACAGATACGCAGTATTTT. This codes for CASSLVGSSTDTQYF.